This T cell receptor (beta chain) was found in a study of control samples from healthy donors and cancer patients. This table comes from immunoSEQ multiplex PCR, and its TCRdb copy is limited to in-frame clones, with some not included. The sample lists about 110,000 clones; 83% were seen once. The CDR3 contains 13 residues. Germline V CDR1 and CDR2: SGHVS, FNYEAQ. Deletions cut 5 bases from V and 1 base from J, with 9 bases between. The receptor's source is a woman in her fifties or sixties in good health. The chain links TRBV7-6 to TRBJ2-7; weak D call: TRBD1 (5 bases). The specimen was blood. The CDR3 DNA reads TGTGCCAGCAGCATCAGACAGTCCTACGAGCAGTACTTC. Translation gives CASSIRQSYEQYF.